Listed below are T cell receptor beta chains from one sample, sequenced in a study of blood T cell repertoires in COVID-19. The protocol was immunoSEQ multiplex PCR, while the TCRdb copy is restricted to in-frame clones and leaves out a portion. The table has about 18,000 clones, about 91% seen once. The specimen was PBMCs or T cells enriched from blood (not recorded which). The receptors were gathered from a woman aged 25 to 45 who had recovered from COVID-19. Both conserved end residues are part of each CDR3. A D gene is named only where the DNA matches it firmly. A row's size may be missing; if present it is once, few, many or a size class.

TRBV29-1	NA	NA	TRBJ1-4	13	TGCAGCGGGTCAGGGAGGGCTAATGAAAAACTGTTTTTT	CSGSGRANEKLFF
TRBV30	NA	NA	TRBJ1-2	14	TGTGCCTGGAGCGAATACTTATCAGGGGATGGCTACACCTTC	CAWSEYLSGDGYTF
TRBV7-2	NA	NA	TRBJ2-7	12	TGTGCCAGCAGCTCCCTGAGGAACGAGCAGTACTTC	CASSSLRNEQYF
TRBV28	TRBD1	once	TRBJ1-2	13	TGTGCCAGCAGTTTAAGAGTTACAGGGGGTTTAGCCTTC	CASSLRVTGGLAF
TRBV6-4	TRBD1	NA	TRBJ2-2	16	TGTGCCAGCAGTGACTCCGGGACAGGGAACACCGGGGAGCTGTTTTTT	CASSDSGTGNTGELFF
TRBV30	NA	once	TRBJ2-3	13	TGTGCCTGGAGTGCCAATCCCACAGATACGCAGTATTTT	CAWSANPTDTQYF
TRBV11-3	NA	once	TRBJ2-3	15	TGTGCCAGCAGCCTAAAGGGCAGGGCGGTAGATACGCAGTATTTT	CASSLKGRAVDTQYF
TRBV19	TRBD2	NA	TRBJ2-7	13	TGTGCCAGTAGTGTCGGGGGGGCCTACGAGCAGTACTTC	CASSVGGAYEQYF
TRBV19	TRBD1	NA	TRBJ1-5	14	TGTGCCACCCAACGACAGGGATGGGATCAGCCCCAGCATTTT	CATQRQGWDQPQHF
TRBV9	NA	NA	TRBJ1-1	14	TGTGCCAGCAGCGTAGGGTCGGGGTGGACTGAAGCTTTCTTT	CASSVGSGWTEAFF
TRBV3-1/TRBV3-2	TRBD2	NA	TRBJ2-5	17	TGTGCCAGCAGCTACGGACTAGCGGGGGGGCCAGGGGAGACCCAGTACTTC	CASSYGLAGGPGETQYF
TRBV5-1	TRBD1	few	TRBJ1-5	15	TGCGCCAGCAGCCTATCAGGGGGGTCGAGTCAGCCCCAGCATTTT	CASSLSGGSSQPQHF
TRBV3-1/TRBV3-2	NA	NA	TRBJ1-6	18	TGTGCCAGCAGCCAAGAGCCACGGGATGGCTCCTATAATTCACCCCTCCACTTT	CASSQEPRDGSYNSPLHF
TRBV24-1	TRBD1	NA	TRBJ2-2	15	TGTGCCACCAGTGATTTCGCAGGGGGCAGCGGGGAGCTGTTTTTT	CATSDFAGGSGELFF
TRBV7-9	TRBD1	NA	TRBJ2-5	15	TGTGCCAGCAGCCGACAGGGCGGCCTCCAAGAGACCCAGTACTTC	CASSRQGGLQETQYF
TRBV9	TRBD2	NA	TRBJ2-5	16	TGTGCCAGCAGCGTCAACGAGCGGGGGGGCCAAGAGACCCAGTACTTC	CASSVNERGGQETQYF
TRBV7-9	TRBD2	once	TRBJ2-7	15	TGTGCCAGCAGCTCCACTTTAGCGGGGATCTACGAGCAGTACTTC	CASSSTLAGIYEQYF
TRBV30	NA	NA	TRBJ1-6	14	TGTGCCTGGATAGCCAGCTCCTATAATTCACCCCTCCACTTT	CAWIASSYNSPLHF
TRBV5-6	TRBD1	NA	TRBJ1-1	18	TGTGCCAGCAGCTTGAATACGGGACAGGGAAGGAGGGGTACTGAAGCTTTCTTT	CASSLNTGQGRRGTEAFF
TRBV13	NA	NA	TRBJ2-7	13	TGTGCCAGCAGCCAGAAGACTAGCTACGAGCAGTACTTC	CASSQKTSYEQYF
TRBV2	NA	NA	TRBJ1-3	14	TGTGCCAGCAGTGAGGGGGGCTCTGGAAACACCATATATTTT	CASSEGGSGNTIYF
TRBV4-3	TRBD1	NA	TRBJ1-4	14	TGCGCCAGCAGCAGCCGGGACAGGGACGAAAAACTGTTTTTT	CASSSRDRDEKLFF
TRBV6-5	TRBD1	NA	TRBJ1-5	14	TGTGCCAGCAGGCACCAGGGGGAGGATCAGCCCCAGCATTTT	CASRHQGEDQPQHF
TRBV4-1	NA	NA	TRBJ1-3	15	TGCGCCAGCAGCCAATTCCAGGGATCTGGAAACACCATATATTTT	CASSQFQGSGNTIYF
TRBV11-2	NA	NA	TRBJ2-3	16	TGTGCCAGCAGCTCTGCGGGCGGGTTACTTACCGGTACGCAGTATTTT	CASSSAGGLLTGTQYF
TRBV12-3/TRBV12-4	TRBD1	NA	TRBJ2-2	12	TGTGCCAGCAGTGCGACAGGGAGGGAGCTGTTTTTT	CASSATGRELFF
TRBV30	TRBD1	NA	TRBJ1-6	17	TGTGCCTACACGGGACAGCAACTACGCTCCTATAATTCACCCCTCCACTTT	CAYTGQQLRSYNSPLHF
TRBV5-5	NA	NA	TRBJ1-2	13	TGTGCCAGCAGCTTGTCAGGGTACTATGGCTACACCTTC	CASSLSGYYGYTF
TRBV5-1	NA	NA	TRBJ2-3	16	TGCGCCAGCAGCTTGGCCATGGGCCCGAGAGCAGATACGCAGTATTTT	CASSLAMGPRADTQYF
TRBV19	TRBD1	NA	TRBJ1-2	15	TGTGCCAGTACCCGGACAGGGAGCGGGAACTATGGCTACACCTTC	CASTRTGSGNYGYTF
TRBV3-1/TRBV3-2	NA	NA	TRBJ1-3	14	TGTGCCAGCACCTTAACAGGGCAGGGGAACACCATATATTTT	CASTLTGQGNTIYF
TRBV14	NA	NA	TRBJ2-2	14	TGTGCCAGCAGCCAGGTCCTAGCTGCCGGGGAGCTGTTTTTT	CASSQVLAAGELFF
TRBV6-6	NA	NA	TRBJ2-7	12	TGTGCCAGTAGTCGTCCGGAGGGCGAGCAGTACTTC	CASSRPEGEQYF